The subject of this entry is one T cell receptor beta chain. Its specificity is unknown. The sample is drawn from a study of a mutant IDH1 vaccine in newly diagnosed glioma. V gave up 2 bases and J gave up 1 base; unmatched junction bases: 5. Germline V gives CDR1 MNHEY, CDR2 SMNVEV (reference sequence). The CDR3 extends over 15 amino acids. The time point here: week 35, safety follow-up. Doses comprised 300 ug of mutant IDH1 20-mer peptide each, plus topical imiquimod. Produced via immunoSEQ multiplex PCR; TCRdb's table is partial and in-frame only. This sample has tens of thousands of clones, with roughly 81% found just once.

Sequencing used PBMCs, obtained from a glioma patient whose treatment included an IDH1 peptide vaccine. The sequence was obtained from a man aged 35 to 55 with glioma. The V call is TRBV27, the J call TRBJ2-7; 7 nucleotides line up with TRBD2. In nucleotides, the CDR3 is TGTGCCAGCAGTTTAGGGGCTAGCGGATCCTACGAGCAGTACTTC. Translating gives CASSLGASGSYEQYF.